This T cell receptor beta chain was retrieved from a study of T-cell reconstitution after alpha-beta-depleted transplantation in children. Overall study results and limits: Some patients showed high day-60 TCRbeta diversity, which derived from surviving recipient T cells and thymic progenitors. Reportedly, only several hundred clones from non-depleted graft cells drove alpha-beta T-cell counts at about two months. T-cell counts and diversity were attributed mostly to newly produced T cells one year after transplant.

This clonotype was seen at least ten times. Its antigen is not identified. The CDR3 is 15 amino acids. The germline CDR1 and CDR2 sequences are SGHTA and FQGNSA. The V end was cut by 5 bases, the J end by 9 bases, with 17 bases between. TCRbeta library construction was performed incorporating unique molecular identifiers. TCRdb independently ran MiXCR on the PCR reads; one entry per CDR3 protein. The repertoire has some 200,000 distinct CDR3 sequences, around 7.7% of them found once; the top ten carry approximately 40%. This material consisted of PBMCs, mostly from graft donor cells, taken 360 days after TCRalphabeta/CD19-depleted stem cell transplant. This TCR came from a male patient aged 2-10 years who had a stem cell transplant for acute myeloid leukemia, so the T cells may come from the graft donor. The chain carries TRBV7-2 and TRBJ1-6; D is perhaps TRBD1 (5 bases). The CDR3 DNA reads TGTGCCAGCAGCCCATCCCAGGGAGTAGGTTCACCCCTCCACTTT. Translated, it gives CASSPSQGVGSPLHF.